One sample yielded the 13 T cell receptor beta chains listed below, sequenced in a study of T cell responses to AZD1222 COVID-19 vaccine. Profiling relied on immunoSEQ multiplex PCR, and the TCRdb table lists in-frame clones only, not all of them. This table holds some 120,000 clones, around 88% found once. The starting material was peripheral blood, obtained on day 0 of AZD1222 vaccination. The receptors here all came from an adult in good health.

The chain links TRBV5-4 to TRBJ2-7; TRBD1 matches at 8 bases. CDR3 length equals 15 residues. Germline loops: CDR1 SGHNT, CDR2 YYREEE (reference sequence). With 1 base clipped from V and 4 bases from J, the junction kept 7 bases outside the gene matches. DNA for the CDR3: TGTGCCAGCAGCTTGAAACCCGGACAGGGATACGAGCAGTACTTC. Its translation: CASSLKPGQGYEQYF.

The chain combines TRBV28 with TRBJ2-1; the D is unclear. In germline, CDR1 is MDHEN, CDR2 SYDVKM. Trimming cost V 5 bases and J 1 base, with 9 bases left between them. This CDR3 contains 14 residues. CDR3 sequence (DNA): TGTGCCAGCAGTGGCACGTATTCCTACAATGAGCAGTTCTTC. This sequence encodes CASSGTYSYNEQFF. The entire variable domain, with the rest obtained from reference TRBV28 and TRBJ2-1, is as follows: DVKVTQSSRYLVKRTGEKVFLECVQDMDHENMFWYRQDPGLGLRLIYFSYDVKMKEKGDIPEGYSVSREKKERFSLILESASTNQTSMYLCASSGTYSYNEQFFGPGTRLTVL.

CDR3 in amino acids: CASSLDPGNSYNEQFF. Written as DNA, the CDR3 is TGCGCCAGCAGCTTGGACCCGGGGAACTCCTACAATGAGCAGTTCTTC. The gene calls are TRBV5-1 and TRBJ2-1, with D perhaps TRBD2 (5 bases). Trimming removed 0 bases from V and 0 bases from J, with 10 bases in between. The CDR3 contains 16 residues. The germline V gene encodes CDR1 SGHRS and CDR2 YFSETQ.

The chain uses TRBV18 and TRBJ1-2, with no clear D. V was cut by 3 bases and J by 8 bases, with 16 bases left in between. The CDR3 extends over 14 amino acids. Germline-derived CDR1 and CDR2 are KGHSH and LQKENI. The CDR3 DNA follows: TGTGCCAGCTCACCGGACGGACGGGCTTGGGGCTACACCTTC. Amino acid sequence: CASSPDGRAWGYTF.

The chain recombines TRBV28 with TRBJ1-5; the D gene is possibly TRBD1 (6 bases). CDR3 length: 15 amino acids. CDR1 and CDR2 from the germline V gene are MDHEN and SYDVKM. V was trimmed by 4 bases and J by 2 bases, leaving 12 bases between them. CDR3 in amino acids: CASSSSGAGNQPQHF. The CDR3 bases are TGTGCCAGCAGTTCCTCAGGGGCAGGCAATCAGCCCCAGCATTTT.

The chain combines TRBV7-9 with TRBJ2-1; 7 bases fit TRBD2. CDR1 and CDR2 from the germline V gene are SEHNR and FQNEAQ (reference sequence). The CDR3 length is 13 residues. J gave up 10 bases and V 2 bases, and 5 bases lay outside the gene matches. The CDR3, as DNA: TGTGCCAGCAGCTTAACTCAGGGAGGGGAGCAGTTCTTC. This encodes CASSLTQGGEQFF.

The CDR3 spells CSGRDREGYTF. The CDR3 nucleotides are TGCAGCGGCCGGGACAGGGAAGGCTACACCTTC. The rearrangement uses TRBV29-1 and TRBJ1-2, with 9 bases lining up with TRBD1. After removal of 7 bases from V and 8 bases from J, the junction contained 5 bases not matched to a gene. Germline CDR1 SQVTM, CDR2 ANQGSEA. The CDR3 runs to 11 residues.

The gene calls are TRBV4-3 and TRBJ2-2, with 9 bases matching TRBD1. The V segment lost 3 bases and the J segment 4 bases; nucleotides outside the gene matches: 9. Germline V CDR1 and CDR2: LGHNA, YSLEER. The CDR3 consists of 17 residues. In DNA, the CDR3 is TGCGCCAGCAGCCATGGATGGGGACAGGGACCCACCGGGGAGCTGTTTTTT. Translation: CASSHGWGQGPTGELFF.

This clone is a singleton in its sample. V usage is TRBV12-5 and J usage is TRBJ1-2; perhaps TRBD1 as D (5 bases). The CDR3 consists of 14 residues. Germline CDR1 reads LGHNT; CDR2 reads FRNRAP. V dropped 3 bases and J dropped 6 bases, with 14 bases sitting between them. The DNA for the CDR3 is TGTGCTAGTGGTTTCTCCCGGGGGTCCCATGGCTACACCTTC. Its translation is CASGFSRGSHGYTF.

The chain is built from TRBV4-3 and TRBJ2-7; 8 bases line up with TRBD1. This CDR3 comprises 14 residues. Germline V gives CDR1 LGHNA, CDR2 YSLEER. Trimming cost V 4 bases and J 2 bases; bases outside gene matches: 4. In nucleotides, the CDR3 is TGCGCCAGCAGCCCCGGGACAGGCACCTACGAGCAGTACTTC. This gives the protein CASSPGTGTYEQYF.

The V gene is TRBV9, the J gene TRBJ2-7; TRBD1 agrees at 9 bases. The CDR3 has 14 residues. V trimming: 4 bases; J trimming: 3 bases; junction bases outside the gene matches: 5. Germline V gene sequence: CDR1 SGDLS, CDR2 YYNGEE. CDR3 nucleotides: TGTGCCAGCAGCCTCGGACAGGGGATCTACGAGCAGTACTTC. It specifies CASSLGQGIYEQYF.

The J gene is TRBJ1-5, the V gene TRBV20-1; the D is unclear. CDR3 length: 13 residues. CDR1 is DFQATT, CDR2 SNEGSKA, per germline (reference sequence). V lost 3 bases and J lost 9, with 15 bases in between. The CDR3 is CSASSDGSRPQHF. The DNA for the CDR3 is TGCAGTGCTAGTTCGGACGGATCACGGCCCCAGCATTTT.

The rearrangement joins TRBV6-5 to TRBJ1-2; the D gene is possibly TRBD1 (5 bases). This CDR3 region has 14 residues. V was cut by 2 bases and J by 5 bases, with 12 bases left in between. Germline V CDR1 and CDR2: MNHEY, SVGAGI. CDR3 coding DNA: TGTGCCAGCAGTTACGAGACGGGGGGGTATGGCTACACCTTC. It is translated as CASSYETGGYGYTF.